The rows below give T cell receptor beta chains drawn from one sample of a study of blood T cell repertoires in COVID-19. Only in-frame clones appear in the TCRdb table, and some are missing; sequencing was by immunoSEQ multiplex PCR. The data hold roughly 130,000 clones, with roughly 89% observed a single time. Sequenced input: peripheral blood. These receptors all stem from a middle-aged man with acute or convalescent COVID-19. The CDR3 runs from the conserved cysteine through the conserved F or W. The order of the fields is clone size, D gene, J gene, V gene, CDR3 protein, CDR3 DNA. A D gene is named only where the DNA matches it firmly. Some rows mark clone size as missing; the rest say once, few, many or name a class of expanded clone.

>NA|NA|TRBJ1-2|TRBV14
CASSQRGNYGYTF
TGTGCCAGCAGCCAACGCGGAAACTATGGCTACACCTTC
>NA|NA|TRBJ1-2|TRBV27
CASSLRGRGYTF
TGTGCCAGCAGTTTGCGAGGGAGAGGCTACACCTTC
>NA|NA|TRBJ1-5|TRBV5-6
CASSLVGRDSQPQHF
TGTGCCAGCAGCTTGGTAGGGAGGGATAGTCAGCCCCAGCATTTT
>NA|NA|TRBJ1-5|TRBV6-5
CASSYSQGLGQPQHF
TGTGCCAGCAGTTACTCGCAGGGTCTCGGGCAGCCCCAGCATTTT
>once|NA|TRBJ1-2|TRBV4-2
CASSQDHQAANYGYTF
TGTGCCAGCAGCCAAGATCATCAGGCAGCTAACTATGGCTACACCTTC
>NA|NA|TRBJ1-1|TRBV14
CASSQVVGLGTEAFF
TGTGCCAGCAGCCAAGTCGTGGGACTAGGCACTGAAGCTTTCTTT
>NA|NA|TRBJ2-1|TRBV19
CASSIDAGEGEQFF
TGTGCCAGTAGTATAGATGCAGGTGAGGGTGAGCAGTTCTTC
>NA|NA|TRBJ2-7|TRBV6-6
CASSYRAYEQYF
TGTGCCAGCAGTTACCGAGCTTACGAGCAGTACTTC
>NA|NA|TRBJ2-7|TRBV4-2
CASSQALQSSYEQYF
TGTGCCAGCAGCCAAGCTTTACAGAGCTCCTACGAGCAGTACTTC
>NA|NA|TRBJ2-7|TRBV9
CASSRDSAYEQYF
TGTGCCAGCAGCCGGGACTCAGCCTACGAGCAGTACTTC
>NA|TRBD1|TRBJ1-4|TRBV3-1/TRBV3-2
CASSQDRGWNEKLFF
TGTGCCAGCAGCCAGGACAGGGGTTGGAATGAAAAACTGTTTTTT
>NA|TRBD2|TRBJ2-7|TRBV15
CATSRGEREWGYEQYF
TGTGCCACCAGCAGAGGGGAGCGGGAGTGGGGGTACGAGCAGTACTTC
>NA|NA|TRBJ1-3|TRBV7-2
CASSLDNRFSGNTIYF
TGTGCCAGCAGCTTAGATAACAGATTCTCTGGAAACACCATATATTTT
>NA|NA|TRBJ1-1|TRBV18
CASSPEEWNTEAFF
TGTGCCAGCTCACCAGAGGAATGGAACACTGAAGCTTTCTTT
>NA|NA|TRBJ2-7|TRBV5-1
CASSSGTFFYEQYF
TGCGCCAGCAGCTCCGGGACATTTTTCTACGAGCAGTACTTC
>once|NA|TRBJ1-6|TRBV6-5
CASNRSGGSSPLHF
TGTGCCAGCAACCGGTCGGGGGGCAGCTCACCCCTCCACTTT
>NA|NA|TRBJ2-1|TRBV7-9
CASSPPGVSGYNEQFF
TGTGCCAGCAGCCCCCCCGGTGTTAGCGGATACAATGAGCAGTTCTTC
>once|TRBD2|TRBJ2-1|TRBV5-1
CASSSPRGSFNNEQFF
TGCGCCAGCAGTTCCCCCCGCGGGAGTTTCAACAATGAGCAGTTCTTC
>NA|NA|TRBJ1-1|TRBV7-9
CASSKTGSNTEAFF
TGTGCCAGCAGCAAGACAGGTTCCAACACTGAAGCTTTCTTT
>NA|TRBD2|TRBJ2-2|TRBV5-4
CASSSLAGGPSNTGELFF
TGTGCCAGCAGCTCACTAGCGGGGGGGCCTTCGAACACCGGGGAGCTGTTTTTT
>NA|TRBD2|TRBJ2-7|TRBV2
CAGRRVSGGSSEQYF
TGTGCCGGCCGGAGGGTGAGCGGGGGCTCGAGCGAGCAGTACTTC
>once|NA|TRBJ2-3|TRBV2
CASTFGDTQYF
TGTGCCAGCACTTTCGGAGATACGCAGTATTTT
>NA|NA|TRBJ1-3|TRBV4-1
CASSQDPGGFFGNTIYF
TGCGCCAGCAGCCAAGATCCGGGTGGCTTTTTCGGAAACACCATATATTTT
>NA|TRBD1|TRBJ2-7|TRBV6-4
CASSEQTGGSQYF
TGTGCCAGCAGTGAACAGACAGGGGGTAGCCAGTACTTC
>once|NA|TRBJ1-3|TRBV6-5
CASNVQASGNTIYF
TGTGCCAGCAACGTACAGGCTTCCGGAAACACCATATATTTT
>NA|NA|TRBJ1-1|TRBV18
CASSPGSGVNTEAFF
TGTGCCAGCTCACCAGGGAGCGGCGTGAACACTGAAGCTTTCTTT
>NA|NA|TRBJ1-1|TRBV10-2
CASKGTANTEAFF
TGCGCCAGCAAAGGGACTGCCAACACTGAAGCTTTCTTT
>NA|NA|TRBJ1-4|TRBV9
CASSPTGINEKLFF
TGTGCCAGCAGCCCTACAGGCATAAATGAAAAACTGTTTTTT
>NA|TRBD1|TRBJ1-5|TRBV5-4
CASSIQGVSNQPQHF
TGTGCCAGCAGCATTCAGGGGGTAAGCAATCAGCCCCAGCATTTT
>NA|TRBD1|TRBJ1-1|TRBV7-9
CAVQGDTEAFF
TGTGCCGTACAGGGGGACACTGAAGCTTTCTTT
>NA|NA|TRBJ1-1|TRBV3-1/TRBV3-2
CASSSTVNTEAFF
TGTGCCAGCAGCTCCACTGTGAACACTGAAGCTTTCTTT
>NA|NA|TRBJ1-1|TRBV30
CACLRGGTNTEAFF
TGTGCCTGCCTCCGCGGGGGAACGAACACTGAAGCTTTCTTT
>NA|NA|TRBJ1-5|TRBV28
CASSPGSVGKQPQHF
TGTGCCAGCAGTCCAGGTTCTGTAGGAAAGCAGCCCCAGCATTTT
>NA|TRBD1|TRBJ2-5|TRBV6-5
CASSYSDRGVGETQYF
TGTGCCAGCAGTTACTCAGACAGGGGAGTAGGAGAGACCCAGTACTTC
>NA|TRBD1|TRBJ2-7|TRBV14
CASSHPSGQANEQYF
TGTGCCAGCAGCCACCCCTCCGGACAGGCTAACGAGCAGTACTTC
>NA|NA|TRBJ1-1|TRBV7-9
CASSLAGGRDTEAFF
TGTGCCAGCAGCCTGGCGGGGGGGAGGGACACTGAAGCTTTCTTT
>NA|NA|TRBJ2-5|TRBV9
CASSVGVFVGGETQYF
TGTGCCAGCAGCGTAGGCGTGTTTGTGGGGGGAGAGACCCAGTACTTC
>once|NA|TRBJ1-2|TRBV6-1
CASSENREGGYTF
TGTGCCAGCAGTGAGAACAGGGAGGGCGGCTACACCTTC
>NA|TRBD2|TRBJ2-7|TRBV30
CAWSRPSGGQYEQYF
TGTGCCTGGAGTAGGCCTAGCGGGGGGCAATATGAGCAGTACTTC
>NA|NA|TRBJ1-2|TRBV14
CASSQDLGAGGYTF
TGTGCCAGCAGCCAAGACCTGGGGGCAGGTGGCTACACCTTC
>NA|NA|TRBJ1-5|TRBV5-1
CASSLGAQVGQPQHF
TGCGCCAGCAGCTTGGGGGCGCAGGTAGGACAGCCCCAGCATTTT
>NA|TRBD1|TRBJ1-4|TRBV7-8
CASSKRQGNTATNEKLFF
TGTGCCAGCAGCAAGCGACAGGGAAATACGGCAACTAATGAAAAACTGTTTTTT
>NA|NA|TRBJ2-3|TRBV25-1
CASSESRGTSTDTQYF
TGTGCCAGCAGTGAAAGTAGGGGTACTAGCACAGATACGCAGTATTTT
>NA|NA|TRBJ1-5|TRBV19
CASSSVTGFQPQHF
TGTGCCAGTAGTTCTGTTACGGGATTTCAGCCCCAGCATTTT
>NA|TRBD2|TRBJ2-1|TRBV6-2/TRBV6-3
CASSRGTSGRKEQFF
TGTGCCAGCAGCCGCGGGACTAGCGGGAGAAAAGAGCAGTTCTTC
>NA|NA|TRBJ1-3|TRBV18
CASSPNGDYSGNTIYF
TGTGCCAGCTCACCCAACGGGGATTACTCTGGAAACACCATATATTTT
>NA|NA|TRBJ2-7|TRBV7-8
CASSLVNTDGQYF
TGTGCCAGCAGCTTAGTAAATACAGATGGGCAGTACTTC
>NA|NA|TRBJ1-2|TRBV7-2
CASSLPATNYGYTF
TGTGCCAGCAGCTTACCCGCTACTAACTATGGCTACACCTTC
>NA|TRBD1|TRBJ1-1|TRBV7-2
CASTLGGQGATEAFF
TGTGCCAGCACCTTAGGGGGACAGGGGGCCACTGAAGCTTTCTTT
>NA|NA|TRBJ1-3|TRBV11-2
CASSLDSGATFGNTIYF
TGTGCCAGCAGCTTAGATTCAGGCGCTACGTTCGGAAACACCATATATTTT
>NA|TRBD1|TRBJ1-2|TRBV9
CASSSQGSLYGYTF
TGTGCCAGCAGCTCACAGGGGAGCCTCTATGGCTACACCTTC
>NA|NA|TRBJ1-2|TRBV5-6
CASSWPGGNYGYTF
TGTGCCAGCAGCTGGCCCGGCGGGAACTATGGCTACACCTTC
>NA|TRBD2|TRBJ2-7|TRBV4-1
CASSQIAGGLAYGYEQYF
TGCGCCAGCAGCCAAATAGCGGGAGGCCTGGCCTACGGTTACGAGCAGTACTTC